This T cell receptor beta chain derives from a study of OX40 agonist ivuxolimab in advanced cancers. About the research overall: Patients took ivuxolimab, an agonistic anti-OX40 (CD134) antibody. Overall study findings and caveats: More expanded clones were found, on average, in CD8+ than in CD4+ T cells.

TCRdb's table, derived via immunoSEQ multiplex PCR, lists solely in-frame clones and lacks some. Of 35,000 to 50,000 clones in the sample, about 88% were seen once. As regards this clone: The antigen remains undetermined.

This material consisted of CD4+ or CD8+ T cells sorted from blood, taken in a trial of the OX40 agonist ivuxolimab. This TCR derives from an adult with an advanced solid tumor such as melanoma, head and neck, liver or kidney cancer.

The CDR3 nucleotides read TGTGCCTGGAGCAAAGGGGGGAGGGGGGGCGAGCAGTACTTC. This sequence encodes CAWSKGGRGGEQYF. The chain couples TRBV30 to TRBJ2-7; D is possibly TRBD2 (7 bases). The length of the CDR3 is 14 residues. Trimming removed 3 bases at V and 6 bases at J, with 18 bases between. Germline CDR1 reads GTSNPN; CDR2 reads SVGIG (reference sequence).